These 24 T cell receptor beta chains originate from one sample sequenced in a study of cytomegalovirus exposure and HLA in healthy donors. A multiplex PCR was run with 60 Vbeta primers and 13 Jbeta primers. Sequencing was performed with immunoSEQ multiplex PCR; in TCRdb, only in-frame clones are kept and a portion is missing. Among tens of thousands of clones, 65% to 85% were seen once, and the ten largest hold around 4.7%. The source material was PBMCs. The receptors come from a man in his sixties in good health and CMV-seropositive.

The CDR3 sequence is CASSLSGGGSGNTIYF. The CDR3 DNA reads TGTGCCAGCAGCTTAAGCGGGGGGGGCTCTGGAAACACCATATATTTT. J is TRBJ1-3 and V is TRBV7-2; perhaps TRBD1 as D (5 bases). V dropped 2 bases and J dropped 0 bases, with 11 bases sitting between them. The CDR3 sequence is 16 residues long. The V gene's germline CDR1 is SGHTA and CDR2 FQGNSA.

V is TRBV30 and J is TRBJ2-1, with D perhaps TRBD2 (6 bases). The germline CDR1 and CDR2 sequences are GTSNPN and SVGIG (reference sequence). Trimming took 0 bases from V and 14 from J, leaving 17 bases between them. CDR3 length: 13 amino acids. CDR3: CAWSVSGSAGKFF. CDR3 DNA: TGTGCCTGGAGTGTATCGGGTAGTGCGGGGAAGTTCTTC.

The genes are TRBV6-5 and TRBJ1-4; no clear D. This CDR3 region has 14 residues. The V end lost 0 bases, the J end lost 5 bases, and 7 bases lay between the germline ends. CDR1 is MNHEY and CDR2 is SVGAGI in the germline V gene. CDR3 residues: CASSYSLRNEKLFF. The CDR3 DNA reads as TGTGCCAGCAGTTACTCGTTGAGGAATGAAAAACTGTTTTTT.

The chain couples TRBV10-1 to TRBJ2-1, with D possibly being TRBD1 (6 bases). The V end lost 6 bases, the J end lost 0 bases, and 18 bases lay between the germline ends. There are 17 residues in the CDR3. The germline CDR1 and CDR2 sequences are WNHNN and SYGVQD (reference sequence). CDR3 DNA: TGCGCCAGCAGCGATGAACAGGGCCTGAGCTCCTACAATGAGCAGTTCTTC. This gives the protein CASSDEQGLSSYNEQFF.

The chain uses TRBV11-2 and TRBJ1-1; D remains ambiguous. This CDR3 is 14 amino acids long. Per germline, CDR1 SGHAT and CDR2 FQNNGV. Trimming cost V 3 bases and J 1 base, with 9 bases left between them. The CDR3, as DNA: TGTGCCAGCAGCTTCGAGGGCTGGAACACTGAAGCTTTCTTT. Translation: CASSFEGWNTEAFF.

V is TRBV7-9 and J is TRBJ2-1; D perhaps matches TRBD2 (5 bases). The CDR3 contains 12 residues. CDR1 is SEHNR and CDR2 is FQNEAQ in the germline V gene (reference sequence). V lost 8 bases to trimming and J lost 12 bases, with 17 bases between them. The CDR3 nucleotides read TGTGCCAGCTCCCTGGAGGACCTGAGGCAGTTCTTC. This codes for CASSLEDLRQFF.

The chain uses TRBV29-1 and TRBJ2-5, with 7 bases lining up with TRBD2. V gave up 7 bases and J gave up 4 bases; unmatched junction bases: 15. In germline, CDR1 is SQVTM, CDR2 ANQGSEA. The CDR3 totals 15 residues. CDR3 residues: CSAEGGEGPRETQYF. CDR3 nucleotide sequence: TGCAGCGCCGAGGGCGGGGAGGGCCCTCGAGAGACCCAGTACTTC.

The chain links TRBV5-3 to TRBJ1-2, with a weak D call TRBD1 (5 bases). TRBV5-3 is an ORF, and what it does is uncertain. The germline V and J ends were trimmed by 4 bases and 1 base, with 14 bases remaining between them. This CDR3 spans 15 amino acids. CDR3 bases: TGTGCCAGAAGCGACCAAGACAGCCTTAACTATGGCTACACCTTC. As protein: CARSDQDSLNYGYTF.

This sequence joins TRBV7-2 and TRBJ2-5, with TRBD1 matching 7 bases. The J call may be incorrect, as the DNA end agrees better with TRBJ2-7. The CDR3 length is 15 residues. Germline CDR1 is SGHTA and CDR2 is FQGNSA. CDR3 sequence: CASSPQTGNFHEQYF. The CDR3 nucleotides read TGTGCCAGCAGCCCGCAGACAGGGAACTTCCACGAGCAGTACTTC.

This clone was counted between two and nine times. The J gene is TRBJ2-2, the V gene TRBV6-6; 7 positions match TRBD2. Trimming took 7 bases from V and 0 from J; bases not matched to a gene: 5. The CDR3 has 15 amino acids. Per the germline V gene, CDR1 is MNHNY and CDR2 is SVGAGI (reference sequence). In DNA form, the CDR3 reads TGTGCCAGCAACCCAGCGGGATCGAACACCGGGGAGCTGTTTTTT. Protein: CASNPAGSNTGELFF.

This rearrangement joins TRBV6-4 to TRBJ2-3, with TRBD2 as a possible D gene (6 bases). This CDR3 has 15 amino acids. Germline CDR1 reads MRHNA; CDR2 reads SNTAGT. The V end was cut by 5 bases, the J end by 0 bases, with 12 bases between. CDR3 DNA sequence: TGTGCCAGCAGTTCGGATGGGGGGAGCACAGATACGCAGTATTTT. Amino acid sequence: CASSSDGGSTDTQYF.

The rearrangement links TRBV27 to TRBJ1-6, with D hard to call. The CDR3 extends over 15 amino acids. Per germline, CDR1 MNHEY and CDR2 SMNVEV (reference sequence). V dropped 10 bases and J dropped 0 bases, with 13 bases sitting between them. The CDR3 sequence: CATSVGSSYNSPLHF. The DNA for the CDR3 is TGTGCCACCTCCGTTGGGAGCTCCTATAATTCACCCCTCCACTTT.

This clone was counted only a few times. This chain links TRBV13 with TRBJ2-5; D not certain. Germline CDR1 reads PRHDT; CDR2 reads FYEKMQ (reference sequence). CDR3 length equals 13 residues. Trimming pared 6 bases from V and 2 bases from J, leaving 10 bases between. The CDR3 DNA reads as TGTGCCAGCAGACCCCGCAGTCAAGAGACCCAGTACTTC. Translation: CASRPRSQETQYF.

The chain employs TRBV5-4 and TRBJ2-3, with 8 positions matching TRBD2. Looked up from germline, CDR1 is SGHNT and CDR2 is YYREEE (reference sequence). This CDR3 has 15 residues. The V gene end was trimmed by 3 bases and the J gene end by 6 bases; junction bases not matched to a gene: 9. This CDR3 is CASSSGGAVWDTQYF. DNA of the CDR3: TGTGCCAGCAGCTCCGGGGGGGCAGTATGGGATACGCAGTATTTT.

This clone has only one observation. This chain connects TRBV19 to TRBJ2-7; 7 bases match TRBD1. Germline V CDR1 and CDR2: LNHDA, SQIVND (reference sequence). V was pared by 5 bases and J by 6 bases, with 13 bases of the junction left unmatched. This CDR3 has 15 residues. As DNA, the CDR3 is TGTGCCAGTAGTTCCGGACAGGTTAGAGTTGGCGAGCAGTACTTC. This sequence encodes CASSSGQVRVGEQYF.

This chain connects TRBV25-1 to TRBJ1-2, with no clear D. This CDR3 is built from 13 residues. Germline V gene data show CDR1 as MGHDK and CDR2 as SYGVNS. The ends were cut back, 2 bases at V and 1 base at J, with 5 bases in the middle. CDR3 coding DNA: TGTGCCAGCAGTGAACCCATTAACTATGGCTACACCTTC. It codes for CASSEPINYGYTF.

The chain joins TRBV13 to TRBJ2-2; 7 bases agree with TRBD1. Germline CDR1 reads PRHDT; CDR2 reads FYEKMQ (reference sequence). This CDR3 is built from 15 residues. J lost 2 bases, V lost 5 bases, and 5 bases had no gene match. The CDR3 sequence is CASSPRQGNTGELFF. The CDR3 DNA reads TGTGCCAGCAGCCCAAGACAGGGCAACACCGGGGAGCTGTTTTTT.

The chain joins TRBV7-2 to TRBJ2-1, with 10 bases that match TRBD1. The V and J ends lost 8 bases and 6 bases, in that order; junction bases with no gene match: 10. The length of the CDR3 is 15 residues. Per germline, CDR1 SGHTA and CDR2 FQGNSA. The DNA for the CDR3 is TGTGCCAGCTTAGTCGGGGACAGGGGTACCAATGAGCAGTTCTTC. As protein: CASLVGDRGTNEQFF. Together with reference TRBV7-2 and TRBJ2-1, the CDR3 gives the full variable domain: GAGVSQSPSNKVTEKGKDVELRCDPISGHTALYWYRQSLGQGLEFLIYFQGNSAPDKSGLPSDRFSAERTGGSVSTLTIQRTQQEDSAVYLCASLVGDRGTNEQFFGPGTRLTVL.

This sequence joins TRBV5-8 and TRBJ2-7; D might be TRBD1 (5 bases). Looked up from germline, CDR1 is SGHTS and CDR2 is YDEGEE. The CDR3 consists of 16 residues. Trimming took 6 bases from V and 5 from J, leaving 24 bases between them. The CDR3 here is CASNPGFQGSSHEQYF. Written as DNA, the CDR3 is TGTGCCAGCAACCCAGGATTCCAGGGTTCGTCCCACGAGCAGTACTTC.

The DNA for the CDR3 is TGTGCCAGCAGTGAGGGGGGGGCCCCAGATACGCAGTATTTT. This gives the protein CASSEGGAPDTQYF. The chain carries TRBV6-1 and TRBJ2-3; TRBD2 is a possible D gene (7 bases). The CDR3 extends over 14 amino acids. Germline V lookup: CDR1 MNHNS, CDR2 SASEGT. V lost 3 bases to trimming and J lost 4 bases, with 11 bases between them.

This clone was detected only a few times. CDR3 sequence: CASSRTESPYEQYF. The CDR3 coding sequence is TGTGCCAGCAGCAGGACAGAAAGCCCCTACGAGCAGTACTTC. The chain has TRBV7-9 and TRBJ2-5; D possibly corresponds to TRBD1 (6 bases). The tail of the sequence fits TRBJ2-7 better, so the J call may be wrong. This CDR3 is 14 amino acids long. Germline values: CDR1 SEHNR, CDR2 FQNEAQ (reference sequence).

V and J are TRBV7-8 and TRBJ1-5, with no clear D. With 5 bases removed from V and 5 bases from J, the gap between germline ends came to 13 bases. Germline V lookup: CDR1 SGHVS, CDR2 FQNEAQ. This CDR3 has 14 residues. CDR3 region: CASSLLMSDQPQHF. DNA for the CDR3: TGTGCCAGCAGCCTCCTTATGAGCGATCAGCCCCAGCATTTT. Full variable domain (remainder filled in from reference TRBV7-8 and TRBJ1-5): GAGVSQSPRYKVAKRGQDVALRCDPISGHVSLFWYQQALGQGPEFLTYFQNEAQLDKSGLPSDRFFAERPEGSVSTLKIQRTQQEDSAVYLCASSLLMSDQPQHFGDGTRLSIL.

The chain uses TRBV6-6 and TRBJ1-6; TRBD1 matches at 7 bases. The ends lost 6 bases at V and 7 bases at J; junction bases unmatched: 6. The CDR3 runs 14 residues. Germline V gene data show CDR1 as MNHNY and CDR2 as SVGAGI (reference sequence). In nucleotides, the CDR3 is TGTGCCAGCAGAACGGGACAGCAAAATTCACCCCTCCACTTT. As protein: CASRTGQQNSPLHF.

The chain links TRBV9 to TRBJ2-3; the match to TRBD2 covers 12 bases. Losses at the gene ends were 4 bases for V and 0 bases for J; bases not matched to a gene: 6. The CDR3 length is 17 residues. Germline V CDR1 and CDR2: SGDLS, YYNGEE. The CDR3, as DNA: TGTGCCAGCAGCTTCCCTAGCGGGAGGGTTAGCACAGATACGCAGTATTTT. It specifies CASSFPSGRVSTDTQYF. The whole variable domain, filled in from reference TRBV9 and TRBJ2-3, reads DSGVTQTPKHLITATGQRVTLRCSPRSGDLSVYWYQQSLDQGLQFLIQYYNGEERAKGNILERFSAQQFPDLHSELNLSSLELGDSALYFCASSFPSGRVSTDTQYFGPGTRLTVL.